This TCR beta chain was recovered during a study of T cell changes during pregnancy in multiple sclerosis. Repertoires were generated with immunoSEQ multiplex PCR, while TCRdb's copy carries only in-frame clones and drops some. The table records around 57,000 clones, about nine tenths of them present only once. The CDR3 sequence is 15 residues long. Trimming removed 4 bases from V and 4 bases from J, with 13 bases in between. The germline V gene encodes CDR1 SEHNR and CDR2 FQNEAQ (reference sequence). The TCR sequence derives from a female donor in good health, enrolled as a control in a pregnancy study. The V gene is TRBV7-9, the J gene TRBJ1-4; D gene unclear. The specimen was peripheral blood, collected in the third trimester of pregnancy. The CDR3 nucleotides are TGTGCCAGCAGCTCCCGGGTTCCTCTTAATGAAAAACTGTTTTTT. Translation gives CASSSRVPLNEKLFF.